The 9 T cell receptor beta chains below come from one sample, sequenced in a study. Via MiXCR, TCRdb re-called the RT-PCR reads, giving one row per CDR3 protein. The top ten hold about 3.6% of the sample, which has about 700,000 distinct CDR3 sequences, about 14% seen once. Sequencing used memory CD4+ T cells from blood. The receptors originated from a female donor in good health, serving as a healthy control.

Ten or more counts support this clonotype. This chain uses TRBV15 with TRBJ2-7; 9 bases are a match to TRBD1. Germline V gene lookup returns CDR1 LNHNV and CDR2 YYDKDF (reference sequence). Trimming cost V 1 base and J 6 bases; bases outside gene matches: 13. The CDR3 is 17 residues long. The DNA for the CDR3 is TGTGCCACCAGCAGAGGAAGGGGGACAGGGTCCTCTTCCGAGCAGTACTTC. This sequence encodes CATSRGRGTGSSSEQYF.

This clonotype was found many times. The genes are TRBV29-1 and TRBJ2-7; 9 positions match TRBD1. The length of the CDR3 is 12 residues. The germline gives CDR1 SQVTM, CDR2 ANQGSEA. The trim removed 4 bases at V and 4 bases at J, leaving 2 bases unmatched. This CDR3 is CSVGTGEYEQYF. CDR3 in DNA: TGCAGCGTTGGGACAGGGGAGTACGAGCAGTACTTC.

The chain joins TRBV7-9 to TRBJ1-3; D possibly corresponds to TRBD1 (6 bases). This CDR3 spans 15 amino acids. Germline CDR1 reads SEHNR; CDR2 reads FQNEAQ (reference sequence). With 5 bases removed from V and 2 bases from J, the gap between germline ends came to 13 bases. CDR3: CASSLDRNTGNTIYF. The DNA of the CDR3 is TGTGCCAGCAGCCTCGACAGGAATACTGGAAACACCATATATTTT.

This clonotype was found a few times. The V gene is TRBV6-2 or TRBV6-3, the J gene TRBJ2-5; possible D gene TRBD2, 6 bases. V lost 8 bases to trimming and J lost 0 bases, with 19 bases between them. Germline-derived CDR1 and CDR2 are MNHEY and SVGEGT. The CDR3 is 16 amino acids. Here the CDR3 reads CASSPRASVYQETQYF. The CDR3 DNA reads TGTGCCAGCTCCCCTAGGGCTAGCGTATACCAAGAGACCCAGTACTTC.

The table lists this clonotype with a few counts. The gene calls are TRBV2 and TRBJ2-5; 7 positions match TRBD1. V shed 4 bases, J shed 2 bases, and the junction held 7 bases outside the gene matches. The CDR3 has 15 residues. The germline CDR1 and CDR2 sequences are SNHLY and FYNNEI. The chain's CDR3 is CASSGDRSTQETQYF. Here the CDR3 DNA reads TGTGCCAGCAGTGGGGACAGATCTACACAAGAGACCCAGTACTTC.

This clonotype was recorded at least ten times. J is TRBJ2-1 and V is TRBV5-1; no definite D call. The germline CDR1 and CDR2 sequences are SGHRS and YFSETQ. The length of the CDR3 is 13 residues. V lost 0 bases and J 7 bases, leaving 8 bases between the germline ends. The CDR3 DNA reads as TGCGCCAGCAGCTTGGTGTCAGTAAATGAGCAGTTCTTC. Protein product: CASSLVSVNEQFF.

A few counts support this clonotype. The J gene is TRBJ2-7, the V gene TRBV20-1, with D perhaps TRBD1 or TRBD2 (5 bases each). The CDR3 spans 14 residues. Germline V gives CDR1 DFQATT, CDR2 SNEGSKA (reference sequence). The V and J ends lost 6 bases and 3 bases respectively, with 18 bases between them. The DNA of the CDR3 is TGCAGTGCCACGACTGGGGGTTTGAACTACGAGCAGTACTTC. Encoded protein: CSATTGGLNYEQYF.

This chain joins TRBV5-1 and TRBJ2-1; 11 bases are shared with TRBD2. Germline V gene lookup returns CDR1 SGHRS and CDR2 YFSETQ. V trimming: 1 base; J trimming: 9 bases; junction bases outside the gene matches: 6. The CDR3 spans 15 residues. CDR3 amino acids: CASSLYLAGGGEQFF. CDR3 nucleotide sequence: TGCGCCAGCAGCTTGTACCTAGCGGGAGGTGGTGAGCAGTTCTTC.

This clonotype was counted a few times. The chain links TRBV29-1 to TRBJ1-2; no reliable D call. CDR3 length equals 11 residues. Germline V lookup: CDR1 SQVTM, CDR2 ANQGSEA. V was shortened by 7 bases and J by 10 bases, with 16 bases between the two germline ends. Here the CDR3 reads CSAVDTSAYTF. For the CDR3, the DNA is TGCAGCGCCGTCGACACCTCCGCCTACACCTTC.